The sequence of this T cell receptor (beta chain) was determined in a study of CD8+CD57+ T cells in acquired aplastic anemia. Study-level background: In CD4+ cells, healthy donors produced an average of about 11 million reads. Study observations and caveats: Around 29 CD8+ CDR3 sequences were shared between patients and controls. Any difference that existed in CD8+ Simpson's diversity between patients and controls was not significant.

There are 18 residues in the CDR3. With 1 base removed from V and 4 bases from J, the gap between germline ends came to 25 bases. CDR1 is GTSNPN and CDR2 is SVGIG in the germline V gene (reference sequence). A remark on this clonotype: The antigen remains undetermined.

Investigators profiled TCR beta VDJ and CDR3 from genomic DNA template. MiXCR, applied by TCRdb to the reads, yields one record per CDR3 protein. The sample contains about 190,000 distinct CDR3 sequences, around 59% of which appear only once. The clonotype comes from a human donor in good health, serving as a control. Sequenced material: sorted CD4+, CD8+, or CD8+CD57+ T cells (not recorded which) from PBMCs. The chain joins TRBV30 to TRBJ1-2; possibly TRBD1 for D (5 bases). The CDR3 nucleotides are TGTGCCTGGAGTGGGGGGTGGGGCAACCCGGACCTGGGCTATGGCTACACCTTC. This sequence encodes CAWSGGWGNPDLGYGYTF. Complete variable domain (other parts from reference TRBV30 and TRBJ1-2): SQTIHQWPATLVQPVGSPLSLECTVEGTSNPNLYWYRQAAGRGLQLLFYSVGIGQISSEVPQNLSASRPQDRQFILSSKKLLLSDSGFYLCAWSGGWGNPDLGYGYTFGSGTRLTVV.